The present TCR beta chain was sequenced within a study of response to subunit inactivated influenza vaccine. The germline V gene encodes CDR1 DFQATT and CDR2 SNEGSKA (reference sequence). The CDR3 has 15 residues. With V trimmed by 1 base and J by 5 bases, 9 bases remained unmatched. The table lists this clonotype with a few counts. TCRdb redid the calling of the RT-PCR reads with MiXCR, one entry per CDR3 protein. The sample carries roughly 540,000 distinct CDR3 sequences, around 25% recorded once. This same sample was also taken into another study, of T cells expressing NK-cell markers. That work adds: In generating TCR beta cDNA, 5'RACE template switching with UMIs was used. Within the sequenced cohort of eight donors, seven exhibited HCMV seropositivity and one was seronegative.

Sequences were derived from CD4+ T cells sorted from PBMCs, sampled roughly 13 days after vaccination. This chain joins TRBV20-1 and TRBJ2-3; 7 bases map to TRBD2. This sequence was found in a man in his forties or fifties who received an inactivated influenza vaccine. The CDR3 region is CSARGLAGARDTQYF. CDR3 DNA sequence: TGCAGTGCTAGAGGGTTGGCGGGAGCTAGAGATACGCAGTATTTT.